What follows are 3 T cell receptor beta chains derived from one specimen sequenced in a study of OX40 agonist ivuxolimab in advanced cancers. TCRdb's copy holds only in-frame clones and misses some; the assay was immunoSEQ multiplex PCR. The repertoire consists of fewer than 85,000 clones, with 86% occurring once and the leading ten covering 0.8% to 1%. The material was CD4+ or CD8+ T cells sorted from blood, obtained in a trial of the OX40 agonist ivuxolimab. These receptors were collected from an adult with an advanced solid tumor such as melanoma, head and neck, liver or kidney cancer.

CDR3 sequence: CASSSRTSGSYEQYF. CDR3 nucleotides: TGTGCCAGCAGTTCCCGGACTAGCGGGAGCTACGAGCAGTACTTC. The chain employs TRBV27 and TRBJ2-7; TRBD2 aligns across 13 bases. CDR3 size: 15 residues. J lost 3 bases, V lost 4 bases, and 3 bases had no gene match. Germline assignment: CDR1 MNHEY and CDR2 SMNVEV (reference sequence).

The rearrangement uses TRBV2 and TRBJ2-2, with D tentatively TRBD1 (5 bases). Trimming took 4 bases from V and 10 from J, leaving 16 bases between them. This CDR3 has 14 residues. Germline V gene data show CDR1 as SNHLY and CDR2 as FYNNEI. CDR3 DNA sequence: TGTGCCAGCAGTGTGAACAGGCTGCAAAAGGAGCTGTTTTTT. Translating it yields CASSVNRLQKELFF.

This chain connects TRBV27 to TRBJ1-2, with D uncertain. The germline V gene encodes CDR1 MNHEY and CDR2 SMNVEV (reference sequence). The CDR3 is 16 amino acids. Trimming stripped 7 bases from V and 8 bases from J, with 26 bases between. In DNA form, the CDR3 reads TGTGCCAGCAACCCAGGCGGCAGGACGCCTATTAGCGGCTACACCTTC. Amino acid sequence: CASNPGGRTPISGYTF.